Sequencing of this TCR beta chain was carried out in a study of fetal regulatory T cell absence and autoimmunity. Notes on the study in general: In IPEX syndrome, oligoclonal enrichment was read as supporting prenatal antigen-driven autoimmunity in the pancreas.

This clone was counted only a few times. Its antigen remains unidentified. The germline V gene encodes CDR1 WNHNN and CDR2 SYGVQD (reference sequence). The V end was cut by 3 bases, the J end by 4 bases, with 6 bases between. CDR3 length: 12 residues. The survey-level immunoSEQ assay was used. Clones were sequenced by immunoSEQ multiplex PCR, and TCRdb holds only the in-frame ones, with some missing. The sample holds more than 85,000 clones, about three quarters seen once. Sequencing was done on a sample of pancreas tissue. This chain joins TRBV10-1 and TRBJ1-2; D is uncertain. This clonotype was obtained from a male donor with IPEX syndrome. The CDR3 is CASSDTSYGYTF. The CDR3 nucleotides read TGCGCCAGCAGTGACACCTCCTATGGCTACACCTTC.